This T cell receptor (beta chain) was recovered during a study of molecular identifiers for immune sequencing clone quantification. For the study at large: In replicates, RNA from approximately 20,000 or 100,000 naive CD8 cells was divided five ways and four parts were sequenced.

This clonotype has just a few counts. Using 10%, 30% or 50% RNA, naive CD8 libraries were derived from about 21,000 to 970,000 sorted cells. Listed TCR primers, together with previously described methods, were used for the bulk TCR libraries. TCRdb re-analysed the PCR reads in MiXCR, keeping a single row per CDR3 protein. The table shows a few hundred thousand distinct CDR3 sequences, with around 23% occurring only once. This receptor was identified in a human donor in good health. Some libraries in this study had Jurkat cell RNA spiked in. Input material: naive CD8+ T cells from blood, with Jurkat cell RNA spiked in. Stated subset: FACS-sorted CD8+CD4-CCR7+CD45RA+ naive T cells.

CDR3 nucleotides: TGTGCCAGCAGTGAGGACAGGTCCACAGATACGCAGTATTTT. It codes for CASSEDRSTDTQYF. This sequence joins TRBV7-9 and TRBJ2-3, with 7 bases matching TRBD1. Germline CDR1 and CDR2: SEHNR and FQNEAQ (reference sequence). The V gene end was trimmed by 6 bases and the J gene end by 2 bases; junction bases not matched to a gene: 5. The CDR3 runs to 14 residues. The full variable domain, its missing parts supplied by reference TRBV7-9 and TRBJ2-3, is DTGVSQNPRHKITKRGQNVTFRCDPISEHNRLYWYRQTLGQGPEFLTYFQNEAQLEKSRLLSDRFSAERPKGSFSTLEIQRTEQGDSAMYLCASSEDRSTDTQYFGPGTRLTVL.